Below are 25 T cell receptor beta chains sequenced from a single sample in a study of T cell responses to AZD1222 COVID-19 vaccine. Assay used: immunoSEQ multiplex PCR; TCRdb lists only in-frame clones, some missing. The sample lists 95,000 to 150,000 clones; 87% were seen once. This sample comprised peripheral blood, obtained on day 0 of AZD1222 vaccination. All receptors come from an adult in good health.

The J gene is TRBJ1-3, the V gene TRBV6-5; no clear D. The CDR3 totals 15 residues. V lost 4 bases to trimming and J lost 0 bases, with 10 bases between them. CDR1 and CDR2 from the germline V gene are MNHEY and SVGAGI. The CDR3, as DNA: TGTGCCAGCAGTTTCGGTCCAAGCTCTGGAAACACCATATATTTT. It specifies CASSFGPSSGNTIYF.

The chain joins TRBV18 to TRBJ2-7, with 11 bases that match TRBD1. Germline loops: CDR1 KGHSH, CDR2 LQKENI. The ends lost 3 bases at V and 4 bases at J; junction bases unmatched: 5. The CDR3 is 15 residues long. The CDR3: CASSPGTGGKYEQYF. The DNA of the CDR3 is TGTGCCAGCTCACCGGGGACAGGGGGGAAATACGAGCAGTACTTC.

The J gene is TRBJ2-3, the V gene TRBV12-3 or TRBV12-4; unclear D gene. V shed 3 bases and J shed 2 bases, with 3 bases lying between them. The CDR3 loop spans 12 amino acids. CDR3 region: CASSFLTDTQYF. The DNA of the CDR3 is TGTGCCAGCAGTTTTCTCACAGATACGCAGTATTTT.

The gene calls are TRBV7-2 and TRBJ2-7; D gene ambiguous. Germline V gene lookup returns CDR1 SGHTA and CDR2 FQGNSA. V was shortened by 4 bases and J by 4 bases, with 14 bases between the two germline ends. This CDR3 is built from 14 residues. CDR3 in DNA: TGTGCCAGCAGCTCTGGCAACAACCGATACGAGCAGTACTTC. Encoded protein: CASSSGNNRYEQYF.

The J gene is TRBJ2-7, the V gene TRBV1; TRBD2, the table's D call, was not compared with the DNA. TRBV1 is tagged as a pseudogene. The CDR3 runs to 17 residues. CDR3 nucleotide sequence: TGCACCAGCAGCCACCCTCCCCCGACTAGCGGGTTCTACGAGCAGTACTTC. Translating gives CTSSHPPPTSGFYEQYF.

The rearrangement joins TRBV7-9 to TRBJ2-1, with 8 bases lining up with TRBD2. The CDR3 is made up of 15 amino acids. V shed 2 bases, J shed 6 bases, and the junction held 6 bases outside the gene matches. The germline CDR1 and CDR2 sequences are SEHNR and FQNEAQ (reference sequence). CDR3 coding DNA: TGTGCCAGCAGCTTACCCGGGGGGGTTGGCAATGAGCAGTTCTTC. Its protein product is CASSLPGGVGNEQFF.

The chain joins TRBV2 to TRBJ2-5; 9 bases agree with TRBD1. The CDR3 spans 14 residues. The V segment lost 6 bases and the J segment 1 base; nucleotides outside the gene matches: 3. Germline assignment: CDR1 SNHLY and CDR2 FYNNEI. The CDR3 protein is CASRRQGVQETQYF. The CDR3 DNA reads TGTGCCAGCAGGCGACAGGGGGTCCAAGAGACCCAGTACTTC.

This clone was picked up a small number of times. The genes are TRBV24-1 and TRBJ2-7, with D perhaps assigned TRBD1 or TRBD2 (6 bases each). Germline values: CDR1 KGHDR, CDR2 SFDVKD. V gave up 5 bases and J gave up 3 bases, with 10 bases separating them. The CDR3 has 13 residues. The CDR3 here is CATSAGASYEQYF. The CDR3 bases are TGTGCCACCAGTGCGGGGGCCAGCTACGAGCAGTACTTC.

The chain has TRBV9 and TRBJ2-1, with 7 bases fitting TRBD2. This CDR3 region has 16 residues. The germline V gene has CDR1 SGDLS and CDR2 YYNGEE. With V trimmed by 4 bases and J by 1 base, 8 bases remained unmatched. Written as DNA, the CDR3 is TGTGCCAGCAGCCCCCCTGGCGGGAGATCCTACAATGAGCAGTTCTTC. This codes for CASSPPGGRSYNEQFF.

The chain combines TRBV5-4 with TRBJ2-7, with D tentatively TRBD1 (5 bases). V lost 6 bases and J lost 2, with 18 bases in between. Germline V gives CDR1 SGHNT, CDR2 YYREEE (reference sequence). The CDR3 covers 15 residues. The CDR3: CASTSFQGIPYEQYF. CDR3 sequence (DNA): TGTGCCAGCACCTCTTTCCAGGGCATACCCTACGAGCAGTACTTC. Using reference TRBV5-4 and TRBJ2-7 for the parts outside the CDR3, the full variable domain is ETGVTQSPTHLIKTRGQQVTLRCSSQSGHNTVSWYQQALGQGPQFIFQYYREEENGRGNFPPRFSGLQFPNYSSELNVNALELDDSALYLCASTSFQGIPYEQYFGPGTRLTVT.

The chain joins TRBV28 to TRBJ2-1; 7 bases line up with TRBD2. CDR3 size: 11 residues. Trimming took 6 bases from V and 15 from J; bases not matched to a gene: 8. The V gene's germline CDR1 is MDHEN and CDR2 SYDVKM. For the CDR3, the DNA is TGTGCCAGCAGCCCTGGACTAGTTGTGTTCTTC. Residues: CASSPGLVVFF.

The V call is TRBV9, the J call TRBJ2-3, with 11 bases matching TRBD1. Germline CDR1 and CDR2: SGDLS and YYNGEE. The CDR3 spans 21 residues. Trimming removed 5 bases from V and 2 bases from J; junction bases left unmatched: 22. The CDR3 sequence: CASSSSIGGTGGPSYTDTQYF. The CDR3, as DNA: TGTGCCAGCAGTTCATCGATCGGCGGGACAGGGGGACCATCCTACACAGATACGCAGTATTTT.

CDR3 amino acids: CASSLSIDRRTGEQFF. The CDR3 region has the DNA TGTGCCAGCAGTTTATCCATAGATAGGCGTACGGGTGAGCAGTTCTTC. This chain links TRBV27 with TRBJ2-1; D not resolved. Trimming pared 0 bases from V and 9 bases from J, leaving 18 bases between. This CDR3 comprises 16 residues. The germline V gene has CDR1 MNHEY and CDR2 SMNVEV (reference sequence).

The V gene is TRBV30, the J gene TRBJ2-7; TRBD1 is a possible D gene (5 bases). The germline gives CDR1 GTSNPN, CDR2 SVGIG (reference sequence). The length of the CDR3 is 11 residues. V was clipped by 0 bases and J by 6 bases, with 6 bases between them. The CDR3, as DNA: TGTGCCTGGAGTGTAGGGGCCGAGCAGTACTTC. Amino acid sequence: CAWSVGAEQYF.

The chain carries TRBV29-1 and TRBJ2-3; a weak D match, TRBD2 (6 bases). The V end was cut by 2 bases, the J end by 3 bases, with 18 bases between. Germline loops: CDR1 SQVTM, CDR2 ANQGSEA. This CDR3 is 16 amino acids long. CDR3 sequence reads: CSVERGWGEATDTQYF. The DNA for the CDR3 is TGCAGCGTTGAAAGGGGTTGGGGGGAGGCTACAGATACGCAGTATTTT.

This chain uses TRBV28 with TRBJ1-5, with a possible D match to TRBD1 (6 bases). V shed 3 bases and J shed 8 bases, with 14 bases lying between them. Germline V lookup: CDR1 MDHEN, CDR2 SYDVKM. The CDR3 covers 14 residues. In DNA form, the CDR3 reads TGTGCCAGCAGTTTCCCCGACAGGCATGAGCCCCAGCATTTT. It specifies CASSFPDRHEPQHF.

The V and J genes are TRBV6-1 and TRBJ2-5, with D uncertain. The CDR3 runs to 13 residues. Per germline, CDR1 MNHNS and CDR2 SASEGT. Trimming took off 2 bases at V and 7 bases at J, with 11 bases between the two ends. The CDR3 spells CASSESLIGTQYF. The CDR3 DNA sequence: TGTGCCAGCAGTGAATCGCTGATCGGGACCCAGTACTTC.

The V and J genes are TRBV2 and TRBJ1-2; perhaps TRBD1 as D (6 bases). V was clipped by 6 bases and J by 2 bases, with 10 bases between them. This CDR3 is 13 amino acids long. From germline, CDR1 is SNHLY and CDR2 FYNNEI. The CDR3 is CASSGQQNYGYTF. The CDR3 DNA follows: TGTGCCAGCAGCGGACAGCAGAACTATGGCTACACCTTC. Complete variable domain (other parts from reference TRBV2 and TRBJ1-2): EPEVTQTPSHQVTQMGQEVILRCVPISNHLYFYWYRQILGQKVEFLVSFYNNEISEKSEIFDDQFSVERPDGSNFTLKIRSTKLEDSAMYFCASSGQQNYGYTFGSGTRLTVV.

The rearrangement links TRBV2 to TRBJ2-7, with TRBD1 matching 10 bases. V was pared by 0 bases and J by 3 bases, with 2 bases of the junction left unmatched. The CDR3 has 15 amino acids. In germline, CDR1 is SNHLY, CDR2 FYNNEI. The CDR3 loop is CASSEATGGIYEQYF. CDR3 DNA sequence: TGTGCCAGCAGTGAAGCGACAGGGGGCATCTACGAGCAGTACTTC.

V usage is TRBV5-5 and J usage is TRBJ2-7; 9 bases fit TRBD1. With V trimmed by 5 bases and J by 1 base, 4 bases remained unmatched. The length of the CDR3 is 14 residues. From germline, CDR1 is SGHKS and CDR2 YYEKEE (reference sequence). The DNA of the CDR3 is TGTGCCAGCAGAGACAGGGGGACATCCTACGAGCAGTACTTC. Encoded protein: CASRDRGTSYEQYF. Complete variable domain (other parts from reference TRBV5-5 and TRBJ2-7): DAGVTQSPTHLIKTRGQQVTLRCSPISGHKSVSWYQQVLGQGPQFIFQYYEKEERGRGNFPDRFSARQFPNYSSELNVNALLLGDSALYLCASRDRGTSYEQYFGPGTRLTVT.

This rearrangement joins TRBV27 to TRBJ2-7; D perhaps matches TRBD2 (6 bases). Per germline, CDR1 MNHEY and CDR2 SMNVEV (reference sequence). V gave up 4 bases and J gave up 6 bases, with 16 bases separating them. The CDR3 contains 14 residues. The CDR3 DNA sequence: TGTGCCAGCAGTTCGCCCGGGAGAGCCTTCGAGCAGTACTTC. Protein product: CASSSPGRAFEQYF.

The V call is TRBV7-9, the J call TRBJ2-5; 11 bases match TRBD2. V was pared by 3 bases and J by 4 bases, with 4 bases of the junction left unmatched. The germline CDR1 and CDR2 sequences are SEHNR and FQNEAQ (reference sequence). This CDR3 is 15 amino acids long. CDR3 region: CASSFGLAGGETQYF. The CDR3 DNA reads as TGTGCCAGCAGCTTTGGGCTAGCGGGAGGAGAGACCCAGTACTTC.

This chain links TRBV7-2 with TRBJ1-1; D is perhaps TRBD1 (5 bases). Trimming took off 4 bases at V and 0 bases at J, with 12 bases between the two ends. Germline values: CDR1 SGHTA, CDR2 FQGNSA. The CDR3 covers 15 residues. CDR3 DNA: TGTGCCAGCAGCTCAATGGGGCGTATGAACACTGAAGCTTTCTTT. Its protein product is CASSSMGRMNTEAFF.

CDR3 nucleotides: TGTGCCAGCAGTTTCAGTGACAAGTCTGGCTACACCTTC. It is translated as CASSFSDKSGYTF. V is TRBV6-5 and J is TRBJ1-2, with D unresolved. The CDR3 contains 13 residues. CDR1 and CDR2 (germline): MNHEY, SVGAGI. Trimming removed 4 bases from V and 7 bases from J, with 13 bases in between.

The chain has TRBV2 and TRBJ1-1; TRBD1 might be the D (5 bases). This CDR3 has 15 residues. Trimming removed 7 bases at V and 2 bases at J, with 17 bases between. Germline V gene data show CDR1 as SNHLY and CDR2 as FYNNEI. CDR3 loop: CASNEGSFLNTEAFF. CDR3 coding DNA: TGTGCCAGCAACGAGGGGTCTTTCCTCAACACTGAAGCTTTCTTT.